These T cell receptor beta chains were read from a single sample in a study of CD8 T cells in ankylosing spondylitis. Each CDR3 protein is one row after TCRdb ran MiXCR on the 5' RACE reads. Of 750,000 to 850,000 distinct CDR3 sequences listed, around 11% are singletons. Material for sequencing was blood, either unsorted or a sorted T cell fraction (not recorded which). Source of these receptors: a male donor with ankylosing spondylitis. Both conserved end residues are part of each CDR3.

j_call v_call cdr3_aa
TRBJ1-5 TRBV6-2/TRBV6-3 CASSYSGSISQPQHF
TRBJ1-2 TRBV5-5 CASSFRGYTF
TRBJ1-2 TRBV10-3 CAISEPGGGYTF
TRBJ2-7 TRBV3-1 CASSQRDLNYEQYF
TRBJ1-4 TRBV20-1 CSASGQGVGEKLFF
TRBJ1-1 TRBV29-1 CSVEKRFNTEAFF
TRBJ2-1 TRBV7-9 CASSYGTDPYNEQFF
TRBJ1-2 TRBV14 CASSQDLQGLYGYTF
TRBJ2-3 TRBV4-2 CASSRLTSGGTSTDTQYF
TRBJ2-2 TRBV24-1 CATGQGRGGELFF
TRBJ2-3 TRBV5-1 CASSIPGNTDTQYF
TRBJ2-3 TRBV11-2 CASSPLRGGGTLFTQYF
TRBJ2-3 TRBV10-1 CASSVDLFTDTQYF
TRBJ1-5 TRBV6-5 CASSYRTGPIFNQPQHF
TRBJ2-7 TRBV20-1 CSATLQGAYEQYF
TRBJ2-5 TRBV20-1 CSASRPHQETQYF
TRBJ2-5 TRBV5-1 CASSLEGIGTGGSPTQYF
TRBJ2-1 TRBV20-1 CSAQDRGSYNEQFF
TRBJ2-5 TRBV28 CASKYRDWETQYF